This T cell receptor beta chain is from a study of a mutant IDH1 vaccine in newly diagnosed glioma. For the study at large: Vaccination began 4-6 weeks post radiotherapy alone, or with temozolomide cycles.

Study observations and caveats: Top-clonotype changes in peripheral T cells seemed unrelated to pseudoprogression. Evidence of vaccine-induced immune responses was documented in about 93% of patients.

In this sample, this clone turned up once. The antigen remains undetermined. Time point indicated: week 35, safety follow-up. It was 300 ug of mutant IDH1 20-mer peptide that made up each vaccine dose, given with topical imiquimod. Patients in the study were vaccinated eight times, receiving shots in weeks 1, 3, 5, 7, 11, 15, 19 and 23. Trimming removed 2 bases at V and 2 bases at J, with 13 bases between. The V gene's germline CDR1 is SGHRS and CDR2 YFSETQ. CDR3 length: 15 amino acids. Repertoires were generated with immunoSEQ multiplex PCR, while TCRdb's copy carries only in-frame clones and drops some. This table holds roughly 50,000 clones, less than 90% found once.

The chain combines TRBV5-1 with TRBJ2-5, with a tentative D call TRBD1 (6 bases). This receptor was taken from a woman between 18 and 30 years old with glioma. The sample here was PBMCs, taken from a glioma patient whose treatment included an IDH1 peptide vaccine. Here the CDR3 DNA reads TGCGCCAGCAGCTTCAGTGGGACAACTCAAGAGACCCAGTACTTC. The encoded protein is CASSFSGTTQETQYF.